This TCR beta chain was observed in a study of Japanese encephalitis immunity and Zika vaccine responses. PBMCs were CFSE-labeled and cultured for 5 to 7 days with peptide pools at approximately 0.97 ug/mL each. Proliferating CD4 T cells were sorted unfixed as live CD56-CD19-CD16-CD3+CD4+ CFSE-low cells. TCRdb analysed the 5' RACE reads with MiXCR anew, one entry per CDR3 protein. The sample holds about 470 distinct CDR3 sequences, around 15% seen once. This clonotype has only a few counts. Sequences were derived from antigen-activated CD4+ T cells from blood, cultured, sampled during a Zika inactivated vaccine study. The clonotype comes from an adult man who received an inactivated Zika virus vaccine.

CDR3 sequence reads: CASSPLPGSAEAFF. The CDR3 nucleotides read TGTGCCAGCTCACCACTCCCGGGGAGCGCTGAAGCTTTCTTT. The rearrangement joins TRBV18 to TRBJ1-1; no definite D call. With 1 base removed from V and 6 bases from J, the gap between germline ends came to 12 bases. CDR1 and CDR2 from the germline V gene are KGHSH and LQKENI. The CDR3 has 14 amino acids.